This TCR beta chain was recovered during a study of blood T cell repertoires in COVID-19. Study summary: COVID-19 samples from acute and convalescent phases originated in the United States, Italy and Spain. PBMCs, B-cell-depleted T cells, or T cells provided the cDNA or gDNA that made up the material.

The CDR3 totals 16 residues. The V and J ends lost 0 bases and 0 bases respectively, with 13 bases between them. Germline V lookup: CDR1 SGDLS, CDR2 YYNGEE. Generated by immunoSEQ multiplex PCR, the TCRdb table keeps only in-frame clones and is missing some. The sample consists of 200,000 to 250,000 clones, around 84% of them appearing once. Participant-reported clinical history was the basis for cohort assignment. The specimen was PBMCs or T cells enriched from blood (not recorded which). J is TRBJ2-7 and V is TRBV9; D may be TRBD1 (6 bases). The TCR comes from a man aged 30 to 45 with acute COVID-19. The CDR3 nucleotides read TGTGCCAGCAGCGTAGACCGGACAGCCAGCTCCTACGAGCAGTACTTC. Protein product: CASSVDRTASSYEQYF.